This TCR beta chain was captured in a study of blood T cell repertoires in COVID-19. Assay: immunoSEQ multiplex PCR; the TCRdb copy retains only in-frame clones and omits some. Of fewer than 200,000 clones listed, over 70% are singletons. Looked up from germline, CDR1 is MNHEY and CDR2 is SMNVEV (reference sequence). This CDR3 region has 16 residues. J lost 3 bases, V lost 6 bases, and 11 bases had no gene match. This clone was observed a single time. The chain joins TRBV27 to TRBJ2-1; 7 positions agree with TRBD2. The source material was PBMCs or T cells enriched from blood (not recorded which). The sequence came from a woman aged 45-65 years in a cohort exposed to, infected with or recovered from COVID-19 (not recorded which). CDR3 in DNA: TGTGCCAGCAGCTCAGTAAGCGGGGAGATCTACAATGAGCAGTTCTTC. Translating it yields CASSSVSGEIYNEQFF.